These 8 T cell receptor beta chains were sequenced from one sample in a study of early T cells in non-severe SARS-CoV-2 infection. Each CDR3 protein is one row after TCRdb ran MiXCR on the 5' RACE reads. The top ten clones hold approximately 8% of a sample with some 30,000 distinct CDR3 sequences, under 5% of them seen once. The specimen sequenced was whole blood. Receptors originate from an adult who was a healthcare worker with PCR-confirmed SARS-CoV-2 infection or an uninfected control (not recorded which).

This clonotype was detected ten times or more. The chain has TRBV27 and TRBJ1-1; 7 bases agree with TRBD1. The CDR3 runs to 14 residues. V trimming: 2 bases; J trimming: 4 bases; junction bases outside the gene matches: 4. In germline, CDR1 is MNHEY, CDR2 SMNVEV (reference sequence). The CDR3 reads CASSLTQGRTEAFF. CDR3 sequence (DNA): TGTGCCAGCAGTTTAACACAGGGGCGCACTGAAGCTTTCTTT.

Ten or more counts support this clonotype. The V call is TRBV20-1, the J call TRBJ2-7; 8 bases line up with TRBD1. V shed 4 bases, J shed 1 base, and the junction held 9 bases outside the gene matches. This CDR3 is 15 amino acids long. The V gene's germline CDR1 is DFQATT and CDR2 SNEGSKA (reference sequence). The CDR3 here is CSANLGQVPSYEQYF. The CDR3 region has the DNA TGCAGTGCTAACCTGGGACAGGTTCCTTCCTACGAGCAGTACTTC.

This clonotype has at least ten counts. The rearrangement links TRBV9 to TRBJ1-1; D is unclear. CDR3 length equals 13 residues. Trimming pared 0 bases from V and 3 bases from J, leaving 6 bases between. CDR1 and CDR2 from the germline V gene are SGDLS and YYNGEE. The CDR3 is CASSVDVYTEAFF. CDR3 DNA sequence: TGTGCCAGCAGCGTAGACGTGTACACTGAAGCTTTCTTT.

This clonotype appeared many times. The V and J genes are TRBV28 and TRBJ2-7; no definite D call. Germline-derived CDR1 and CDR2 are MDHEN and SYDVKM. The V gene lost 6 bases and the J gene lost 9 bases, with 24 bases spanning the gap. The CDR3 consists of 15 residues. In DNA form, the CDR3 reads TGTGCCAGCAGCCTGGATCCAAGGGTTGGCTGGGGGCAGTACTTC. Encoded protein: CASSLDPRVGWGQYF.

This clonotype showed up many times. The DNA of the CDR3 is TGTGCCAGCAGTTTAAGTGGGACCGTGAACACTGAAGCTTTCTTT. This translates into CASSLSGTVNTEAFF. This chain links TRBV27 with TRBJ1-1, with D possibly being TRBD1 (5 bases). The V end was cut by 2 bases, the J end by 0 bases, with 10 bases between. Germline lookup yields CDR1 MNHEY and CDR2 SMNVEV (reference sequence). CDR3 length: 15 residues.

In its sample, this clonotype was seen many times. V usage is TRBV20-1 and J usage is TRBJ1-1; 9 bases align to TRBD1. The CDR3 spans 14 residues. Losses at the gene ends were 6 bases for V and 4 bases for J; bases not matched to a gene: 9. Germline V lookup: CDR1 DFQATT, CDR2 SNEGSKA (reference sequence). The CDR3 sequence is CSAVQGARLTEAFF. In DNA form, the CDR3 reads TGCAGTGCAGTACAGGGGGCTAGACTCACTGAAGCTTTCTTT.

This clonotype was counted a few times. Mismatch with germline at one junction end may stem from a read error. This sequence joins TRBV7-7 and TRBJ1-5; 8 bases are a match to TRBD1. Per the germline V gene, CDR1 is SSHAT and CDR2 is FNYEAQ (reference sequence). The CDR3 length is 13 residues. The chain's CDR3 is CASSPDRDQPQHF. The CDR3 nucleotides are TGTGCTAGCAGCCCGGACAGGGATCAGCCCCAGCATTTT.

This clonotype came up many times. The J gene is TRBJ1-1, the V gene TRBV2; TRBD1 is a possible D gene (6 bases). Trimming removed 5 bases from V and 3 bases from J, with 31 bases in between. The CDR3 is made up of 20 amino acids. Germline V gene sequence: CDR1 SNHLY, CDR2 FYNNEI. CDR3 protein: CASSLRRQDKSNEKDTEAFF. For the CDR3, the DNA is TGTGCCAGCAGTTTGCGTAGACAGGACAAGTCAAACGAGAAGGACACTGAAGCTTTCTTT.